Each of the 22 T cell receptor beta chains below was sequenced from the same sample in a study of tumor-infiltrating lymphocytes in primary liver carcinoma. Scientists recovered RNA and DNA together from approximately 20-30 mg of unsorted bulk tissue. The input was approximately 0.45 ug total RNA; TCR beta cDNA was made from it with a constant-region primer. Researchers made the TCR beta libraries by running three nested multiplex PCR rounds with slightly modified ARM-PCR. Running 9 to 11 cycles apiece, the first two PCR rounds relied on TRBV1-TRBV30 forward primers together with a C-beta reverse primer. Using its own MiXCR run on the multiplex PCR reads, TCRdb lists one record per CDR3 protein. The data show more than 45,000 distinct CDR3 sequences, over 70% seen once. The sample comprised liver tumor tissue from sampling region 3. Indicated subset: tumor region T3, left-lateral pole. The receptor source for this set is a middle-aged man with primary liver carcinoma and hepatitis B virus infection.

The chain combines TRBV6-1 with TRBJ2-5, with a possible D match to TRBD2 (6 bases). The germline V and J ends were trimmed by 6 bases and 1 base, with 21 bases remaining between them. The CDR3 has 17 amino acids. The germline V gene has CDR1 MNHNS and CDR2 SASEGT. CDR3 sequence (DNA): TGTGCCAGCAGGGCTACCACGGGGGTAAACCGCCAAGAGACCCAGTACTTC. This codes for CASRATTGVNRQETQYF.

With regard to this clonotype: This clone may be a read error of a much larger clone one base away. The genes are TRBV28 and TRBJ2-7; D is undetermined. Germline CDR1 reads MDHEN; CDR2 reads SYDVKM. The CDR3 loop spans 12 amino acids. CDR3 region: CANSFRAYEQYF. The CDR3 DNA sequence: TGTGCCAACAGTTTCCGGGCCTACGAGCAGTACTTC.

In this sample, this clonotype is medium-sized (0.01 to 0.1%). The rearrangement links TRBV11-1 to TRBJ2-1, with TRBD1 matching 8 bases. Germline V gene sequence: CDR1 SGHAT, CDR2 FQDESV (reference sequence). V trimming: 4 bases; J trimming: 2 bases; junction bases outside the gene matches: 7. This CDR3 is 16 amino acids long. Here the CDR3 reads CASSSPRQGTYNEQFF. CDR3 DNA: TGTGCCAGCAGCTCCCCCAGACAGGGGACCTACAATGAGCAGTTCTTC.

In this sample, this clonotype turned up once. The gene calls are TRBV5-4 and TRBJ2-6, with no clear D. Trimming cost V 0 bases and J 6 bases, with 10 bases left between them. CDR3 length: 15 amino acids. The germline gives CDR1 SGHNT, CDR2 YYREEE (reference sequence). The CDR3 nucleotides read TGTGCCAGCAGCTTGGCTAACCCTGTGGCCAACGTCCTGACTTTC. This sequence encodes CASSLANPVANVLTF.

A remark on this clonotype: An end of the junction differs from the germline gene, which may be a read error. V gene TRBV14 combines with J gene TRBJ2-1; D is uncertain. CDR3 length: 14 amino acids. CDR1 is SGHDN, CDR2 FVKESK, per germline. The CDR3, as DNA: TGTGCCAGCGGCCAAGATCACTACTACAATGAACAGTTCTTC. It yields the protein CASGQDHYYNEQFF.

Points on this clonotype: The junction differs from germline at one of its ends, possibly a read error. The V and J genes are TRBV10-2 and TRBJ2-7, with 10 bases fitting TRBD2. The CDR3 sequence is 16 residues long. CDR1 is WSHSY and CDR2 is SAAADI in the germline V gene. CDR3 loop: CVSSEVGLAGAYEQYF. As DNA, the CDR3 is TGCGTCAGCAGCGAAGTGGGGCTAGCGGGGGCCTACGAGCAGTACTTC.

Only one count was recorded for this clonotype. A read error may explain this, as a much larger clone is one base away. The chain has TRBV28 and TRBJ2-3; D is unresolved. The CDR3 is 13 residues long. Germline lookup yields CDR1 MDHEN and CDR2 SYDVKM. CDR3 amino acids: CVSSTTSTDTQYF. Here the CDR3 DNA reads TGTGTCAGCAGTACAACTAGCACAGATACGCAGTATTTT.

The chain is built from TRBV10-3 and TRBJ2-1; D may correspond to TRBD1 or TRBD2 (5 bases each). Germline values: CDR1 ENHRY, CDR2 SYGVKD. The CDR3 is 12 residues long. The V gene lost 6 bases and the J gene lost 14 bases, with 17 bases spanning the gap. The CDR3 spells CAIRGDGDEKFF. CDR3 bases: TGTGCCATCAGGGGGGACGGGGATGAAAAGTTCTTC.

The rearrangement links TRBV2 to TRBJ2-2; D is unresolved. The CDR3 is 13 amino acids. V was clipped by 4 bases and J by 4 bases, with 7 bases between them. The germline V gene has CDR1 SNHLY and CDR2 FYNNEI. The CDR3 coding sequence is TGTGCCAGCAGTGGCCAACTCACCGGGGAGCTGTTTTTT. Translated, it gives CASSGQLTGELFF.

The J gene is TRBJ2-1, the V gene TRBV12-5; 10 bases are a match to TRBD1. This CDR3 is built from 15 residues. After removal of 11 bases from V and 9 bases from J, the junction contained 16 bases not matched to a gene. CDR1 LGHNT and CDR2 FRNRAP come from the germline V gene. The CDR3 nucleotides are TGTGCTCGTAGCAAAGGGACAGGGGCGAGGGGTGAGCAGTTCTTC. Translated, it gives CARSKGTGARGEQFF.

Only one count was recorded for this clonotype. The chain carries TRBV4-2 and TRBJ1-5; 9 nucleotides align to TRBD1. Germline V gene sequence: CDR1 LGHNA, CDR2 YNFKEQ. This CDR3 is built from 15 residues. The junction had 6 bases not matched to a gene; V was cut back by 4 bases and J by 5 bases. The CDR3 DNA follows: TGTGCCAGCAGCCTGAGACAGGGGGTGGATCAGCCCCAGCATTTT. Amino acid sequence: CASSLRQGVDQPQHF.

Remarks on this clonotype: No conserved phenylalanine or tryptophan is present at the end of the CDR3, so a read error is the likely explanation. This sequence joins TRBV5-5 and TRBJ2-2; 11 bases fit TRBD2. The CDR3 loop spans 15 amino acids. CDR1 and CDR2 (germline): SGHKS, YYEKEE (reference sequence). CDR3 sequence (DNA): TGTGCCATCAGCACTAGCGGGGGAGCTGGTGGGGAGCTGTTTTCT. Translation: CAISTSGGAGGELFS.

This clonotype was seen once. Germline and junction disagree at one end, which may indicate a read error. In nucleotides, the CDR3 is TGTGCCAGCAGCCGAGATGACGGAGACTATGGGTACACCTTC. Its translation: CASSRDDGDYGYTF. The chain combines TRBV4-2 with TRBJ1-2; D is uncertain. Germline V gives CDR1 LGHNA, CDR2 YNFKEQ. CDR3 length: 14 residues.

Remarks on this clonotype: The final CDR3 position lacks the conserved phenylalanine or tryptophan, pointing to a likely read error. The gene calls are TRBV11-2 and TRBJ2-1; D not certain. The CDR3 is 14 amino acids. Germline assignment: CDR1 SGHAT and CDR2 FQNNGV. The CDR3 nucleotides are TGTGCCAGCACCTTAGAGCGAGACTACAATGAGCAGTTCCTC. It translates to CASTLERDYNEQFL.

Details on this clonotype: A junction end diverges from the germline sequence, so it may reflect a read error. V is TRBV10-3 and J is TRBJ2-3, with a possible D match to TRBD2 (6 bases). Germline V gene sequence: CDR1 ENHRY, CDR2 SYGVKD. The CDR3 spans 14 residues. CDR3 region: CAISLSGVEDTKYF. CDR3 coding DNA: TGTGCCATCAGCCTATCGGGAGTTGAGGATACGAAGTATTTT.

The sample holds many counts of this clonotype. CDR3 region: CSVVRDESDRGYTF. The CDR3 DNA is TGCAGCGTTGTCCGCGACGAATCTGACCGGGGCTACACCTTC. The rearrangement joins TRBV29-1 to TRBJ1-2; D call uncertain. The CDR3 extends over 14 amino acids. The V gene lost 4 bases and the J gene lost 8 bases, with 20 bases spanning the gap. CDR1 is SQVTM and CDR2 is ANQGSEA in the germline V gene.

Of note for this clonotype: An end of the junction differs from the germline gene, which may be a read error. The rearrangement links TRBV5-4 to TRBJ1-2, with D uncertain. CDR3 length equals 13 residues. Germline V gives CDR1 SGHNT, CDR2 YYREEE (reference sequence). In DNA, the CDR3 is TGTACCAGCAGTGTGGACCGCCACTATGGCCACACCTTC. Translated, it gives CTSSVDRHYGHTF.

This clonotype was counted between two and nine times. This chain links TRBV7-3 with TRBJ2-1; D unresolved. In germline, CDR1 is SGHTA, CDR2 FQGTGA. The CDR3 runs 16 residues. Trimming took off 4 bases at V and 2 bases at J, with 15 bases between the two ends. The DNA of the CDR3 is TGTGCCAGCAGCTACAGACCCGCCGCCCCCTACAATGAGCAGTTCTTC. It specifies CASSYRPAAPYNEQFF.

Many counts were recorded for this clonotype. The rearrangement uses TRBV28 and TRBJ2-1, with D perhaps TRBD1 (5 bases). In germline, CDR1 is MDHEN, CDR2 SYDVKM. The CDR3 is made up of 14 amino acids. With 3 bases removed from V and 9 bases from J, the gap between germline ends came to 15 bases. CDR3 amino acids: CASSFFTGMSEQFF. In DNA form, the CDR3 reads TGTGCCAGCAGTTTTTTTACAGGCATGAGTGAGCAGTTCTTC.

For the CDR3, the DNA is TGTGCCAACGGGACCGAGGGCAGGGGGCAGGGCAATCAGCCCCAGCATTTT. This codes for CANGTEGRGQGNQPQHF. This rearrangement joins TRBV24-1 to TRBJ1-5, with 8 bases matching TRBD1. From germline, CDR1 is KGHDR and CDR2 SFDVKD. V lost 11 bases to trimming and J lost 2 bases; unmatched junction nucleotides: 16. CDR3 size: 17 residues.

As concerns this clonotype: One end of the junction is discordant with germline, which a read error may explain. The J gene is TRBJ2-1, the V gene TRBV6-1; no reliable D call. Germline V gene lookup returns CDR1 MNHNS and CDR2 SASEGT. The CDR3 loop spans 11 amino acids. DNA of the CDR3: TGTGCAAGCAGTGTTGGGAATGAGCTGTTCTTC. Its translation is CASSVGNELFF.

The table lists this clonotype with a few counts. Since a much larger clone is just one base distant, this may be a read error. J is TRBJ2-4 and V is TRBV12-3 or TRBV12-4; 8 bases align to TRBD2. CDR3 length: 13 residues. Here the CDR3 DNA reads TGTGTCAGCAGTTTAAACGGGGGGGACATTCAGTACTTC. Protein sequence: CVSSLNGGDIQYF.